Included here is one T cell receptor (beta chain) sequence, with context. Antigen: not known. The data stem from a study of CD8+ T cells in alopecia areata. For the study at large: Each day, treated patients took oral tofacitinib twice, at 5 to 10 mg per dose. Tofacitinib ran 6 to 18 months, followed by 6 months off drug. Study findings and constraints: Among the cells sequenced in scalp samples are also the resident alphabeta T cells of normal skin. Affected lesional scalp, above all in alopecia totalis/universalis, was more clonal than normal scalp.

Following extraction, RNA underwent reverse transcription to cDNA, which served as the sequencing template. Measured with immunoSEQ multiplex PCR; TCRdb has only the in-frame clones, and not every one. The table shows 150,000 or so clones, with just over 65% occurring only once. The specimen was CD8+ T cells sorted from blood, collected at week 0. This TCR derives from a human donor with alopecia areata.

In nucleotides, the CDR3 is TGTGCCAGCAGCCCGACTAGTTTCACAGATACGCAGTATTTT. Encoded protein: CASSPTSFTDTQYF. The chain recombines TRBV14 with TRBJ2-3, with D perhaps matching TRBD2 (6 bases). The CDR3 extends over 14 amino acids. The germline CDR1 and CDR2 sequences are SGHDN and FVKESK. V lost 4 bases and J 2 bases, leaving 10 bases between the germline ends.